This record covers a single T cell receptor (beta chain). No antigen is known for it. Sorting that relied on CD45RO/CCR7/CD25/CD127/CD95/CD27 yielded CD4+ naive, central memory, regulatory and stem cell-like memory cells. The sequenced template was cDNA made from the entire isolated RNA. Clones were sequenced by immunoSEQ multiplex PCR, and TCRdb holds only the in-frame ones, with some missing. The sample includes roughly 100,000 clones, roughly 28% of them seen just once. The data were obtained in a study of beta chain features in type 1 diabetes. Overall study results and limits: There was a moderate but significant shortening of TCRB CDR3s in all four CD4+ subsets of Type 1 diabetes patients.

CDR1 and CDR2 (germline): MNHNY, SVGAGI (reference sequence). With 2 bases clipped from V and 2 bases from J, the junction kept 0 bases outside the gene matches. This CDR3 has 14 residues. The sequencing sample was made of central memory CD4+ T cells from blood. This TCR came from a woman younger than 30 with type 1 diabetes. The chain is built from TRBV6-6 and TRBJ1-5; TRBD1 matches 7 bases. DNA for the CDR3: TGTGCCAGCAGTTACACAGGGGGCAATCAGCCCCAGCATTTT. Its protein is CASSYTGGNQPQHF.